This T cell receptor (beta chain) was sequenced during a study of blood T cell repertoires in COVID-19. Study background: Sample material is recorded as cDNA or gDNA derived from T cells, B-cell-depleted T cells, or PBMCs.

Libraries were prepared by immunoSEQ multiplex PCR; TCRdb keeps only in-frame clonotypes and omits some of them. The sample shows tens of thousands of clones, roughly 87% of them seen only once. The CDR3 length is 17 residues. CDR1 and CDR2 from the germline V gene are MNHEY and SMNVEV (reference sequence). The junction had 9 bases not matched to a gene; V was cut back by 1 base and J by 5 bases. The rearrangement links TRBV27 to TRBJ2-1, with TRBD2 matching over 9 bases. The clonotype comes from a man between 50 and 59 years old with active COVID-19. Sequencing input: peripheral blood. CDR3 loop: CASSLFSVASGDNEQFF. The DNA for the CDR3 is TGTGCCAGCAGTTTATTTTCGGTGGCTAGCGGGGACAATGAGCAGTTCTTC.